A selection of T cell receptor beta chains follows, all from one sample in a study of T cells in Graves' hyperthyroidism and ophthalmopathy. Each CDR3 protein gets one entry after TCRdb re-called the multiplex PCR reads with MiXCR. The sample lists some 600,000 distinct CDR3 sequences; 14% were seen once. The sample consisted of blood. Receptors originate from a woman aged 25 to 39 with Graves' hyperthyroidism that later progressed to Graves' ophthalmopathy. Both conserved end residues are trimmed from each CDR3.

V gene	J gene	CDR3 protein
TRBV3-1	TRBJ1-5	ASSHDRVNNQPQH
TRBV9	TRBJ1-3	ASSVEPGNSGNTIY
TRBV19	TRBJ1-5	ASSIGRVAGNQPQH
TRBV4-1	TRBJ1-5	ASSQDPGQPQH
TRBV5-1	TRBJ2-7	ASSLAVRTGDDEQY
TRBV6-1	TRBJ1-6	ASSYDLRGLGSPLH
TRBV24-1	TRBJ2-5	ATSVGHQETQY
TRBV6-1	TRBJ2-1	ASSVSGGPFDEQF
TRBV7-2	TRBJ2-1	ASSLAPGPAGGLNEQF
TRBV28	TRBJ2-2	ASSFVVFPNTGELF
TRBV7-2	TRBJ2-1	ASSLAGGPRKSNEQF
TRBV28	TRBJ1-5	ASKQTGGGQPQH
TRBV12-3/TRBV12-4	TRBJ2-7	ASAGAGAEYEQY
TRBV7-9	TRBJ1-6	ASQQDNSPLH
TRBV30	TRBJ1-1	AWSYGGDTEAF